A selection of T cell receptor beta chains follows, all from one sample in a study of OX40 agonist ivuxolimab in advanced cancers. Repertoires were generated with immunoSEQ multiplex PCR, while TCRdb's copy carries only in-frame clones and drops some. This table holds under 25,000 clones, about four fifths found once. The sequences come from CD4+ or CD8+ T cells sorted from blood, collected in a trial of the OX40 agonist ivuxolimab. The receptors here all came from an adult with an advanced solid tumor such as melanoma, head and neck, liver or kidney cancer. CDR3s include the opening cysteine and the closing phenylalanine or tryptophan. The order of the fields is V gene, clone size, J gene, CDR3 length, D gene, CDR3 DNA, CDR3 protein. A D gene is named only where the DNA matches it firmly. Part of the rows lack a size; the others show once, few, many or a class for expanded clones.

>TRBV6-1|NA|TRBJ2-7|14|NA
TGTGCCAGCAGCCCGGGAAACATCGCCTACGAGCAGTACTTC
CASSPGNIAYEQYF
>TRBV7-6|NA|TRBJ2-1|13|NA
TGTGCCAGCAGCTCCCACGGGGAGCACGAGCAGTTCTTC
CASSSHGEHEQFF
>TRBV9|once|TRBJ1-6|15|TRBD1
TGTGCCAGCAGCGAAACAGGGGGCTGGAATTCACCCCTCCACTTT
CASSETGGWNSPLHF
>TRBV7-9|NA|TRBJ1-2|14|NA
TGTGCCAGCAGCTTATTGGTGGCGGCCTATGGCTACACCTTC
CASSLLVAAYGYTF
>TRBV11-1|NA|TRBJ1-2|13|NA
TGTGCCAGCAGCAGCCGGACACGGCTTGGCTACACCTTC
CASSSRTRLGYTF
>TRBV7-8|NA|TRBJ1-5|14|TRBD1
TGTGCCAGCAGCTATACAGGGGGGAATCAGCCCCAGCATTTT
CASSYTGGNQPQHF
>TRBV5-4|NA|TRBJ2-5|17|NA
TGTGCCAGCAGCTCCAACCTACGGGGGGCCACTCAAGAGACCCAGTACTTC
CASSSNLRGATQETQYF
>TRBV29-1|few|TRBJ2-7|15|NA
TGCAGCGTTGAACGGCGACGGGGAAGCTCCTACGAGCAGTACTTC
CSVERRRGSSYEQYF
>TRBV7-6|once|TRBJ2-1|14|NA
TGTGCCAGCAGCTTAGCCATAGGGGTCAATGAGCAGTTCTTC
CASSLAIGVNEQFF
>TRBV30|NA|TRBJ2-2|13|NA
TGTGCCTCCCCAGGAGGGCTCGTCGGGGAGCTGTTTTTT
CASPGGLVGELFF
>TRBV27|NA|TRBJ2-5|14|TRBD2
TGTGCCAGCAGTCCGGGACTAGCGAGGGAGACCCAGTACTTC
CASSPGLARETQYF
>TRBV5-6|NA|TRBJ2-1|14|NA
TGTGCCAGCAGCCGCGTTGGGGGATTGAATGAGCAGTTCTTC
CASSRVGGLNEQFF
>TRBV7-8|NA|TRBJ2-6|18|NA
TGTGCCAGCAGCTTAGCCGGGCCCGATTCCTCTGGGGCCAACGTCCTGACTTTC
CASSLAGPDSSGANVLTF
>TRBV11-3|NA|TRBJ1-3|15|NA
TGTGCCAGCATGGGCCCCAGCCTGGGGGCAGGCACCATATATTTT
CASMGPSLGAGTIYF
>TRBV7-2|NA|TRBJ1-1|16|NA
TGTGCCAGCAGCTTAGCGGGAAGGGGCATCGACACTGAAGCTTTCTTT
CASSLAGRGIDTEAFF
>TRBV27|NA|TRBJ2-1|13|NA
TGTGCCAGCAGTTCGGACGGACACAATGAGCAGTTCTTC
CASSSDGHNEQFF
>TRBV19|NA|TRBJ2-1|17|TRBD2
TGTGCCAGTAGTTTCCCTGGAGGGACTAGCGGATCCAATGAGCAGTTCTTC
CASSFPGGTSGSNEQFF
>TRBV2|NA|TRBJ2-3|14|TRBD1
TGTGCCAGCAGTGAGACAGGGCTCTCAGATACGCAGTATTTT
CASSETGLSDTQYF
>TRBV7-6|NA|TRBJ2-1|11|NA
TGTGCCAGCAGCTTGGTCGGTGAGCAGTTCTTC
CASSLVGEQFF
>TRBV19|NA|TRBJ2-2|15|TRBD2
TGTGCCTCCTTCGGACTAGCGGGGGGGATCGGGGAGCTGTTTTTT
CASFGLAGGIGELFF
>TRBV5-1|NA|TRBJ1-5|17|TRBD1
TGCGCCAGCAGCTTGGCCCCAGGGGGCGGTAGCAATCAGCCCCAGCATTTT
CASSLAPGGGSNQPQHF
>TRBV4-1|NA|TRBJ1-6|16|NA
TGCGCCAGCAGCCGTATTGCCGGGACCTTTAATTCACCCCTCCACTTT
CASSRIAGTFNSPLHF